The T cell receptor beta chain under discussion was sequenced for a study of blood T cells in healthy people across ages. The study's findings and limits: TCR beta diversity was tightly associated with the proportion of naive T cells. With unsorted PBMCs, a conclusive comparison of naive versus antigen-experienced cells was not possible.

In this sample, this clonotype turned up many times. The antigen is undetermined. The donors, all healthy, were Caucasians living in Russia, aged about 6 to 100. Germline V gives CDR1 SGHTA, CDR2 FQGTGA. The CDR3 is made up of 13 amino acids. V was pared by 2 bases and J by 3 bases, with 2 bases between. Primers used in a second PCR of roughly 6 to 11 cycles were a sample-barcoded 5' primer and a J-beta primer mix. Each cDNA molecule carried a tag from a template-switch adaptor that contained 12 random nucleotides. TCRdb ran MiXCR on the 5' RACE reads and lists one entry per CDR3 protein. The sample carries about 680,000 distinct CDR3 sequences, about 52% recorded once.

The sample comprised blood. The clonotype comes from a woman aged 55-69 years in good health. The chain has TRBV7-3 and TRBJ2-6; unclear D gene. The CDR3 protein is CASSLGGANVLTF. The DNA for the CDR3 is TGTGCCAGCAGCTTAGGTGGGGCCAACGTCCTGACTTTC. Variable domain in full (rest from reference TRBV7-3 and TRBJ2-6): GAGVSQTPSNKVTEKGKYVELRCDPISGHTALYWYRQSLGQGPEFLIYFQGTGAADDSGLPNDRFFAVRPEGSVSTLKIQRTERGDSAVYLCASSLGGANVLTFGAGSRLTVL.